The T cell receptor (beta chain) under discussion was sequenced for a study of human T cells and chemical hapten exposure. TCRdb redid the calling of the RACE reads with MiXCR, one entry per CDR3 protein. The sample has some 90,000 distinct CDR3 sequences, roughly 8.5% seen once; the top ten hold around 2.6%. The V and J ends lost 4 bases and 3 bases respectively, with 19 bases between them. Per germline, CDR1 LNHDA and CDR2 SQIVND (reference sequence). The CDR3 spans 17 residues. The time point denotes: pre-sensitization, week 0. The treatment is: therapeutic diphenylcyclopropenone sensitization with weekly scalp DPC.

This TCR derives from a man in his forties or fifties with alopecia areata. Some clones in this sample may be carry-over from other donors' samples. This sequence joins TRBV19 and TRBJ1-5, with D uncertain. Here the sequenced sample was whole blood, taken in connection with sensitization to the hapten diphenylcyclopropenone (DPC). CDR3 coding DNA: TGTGCCAGTAGTACTTGGATGGGCGGCGGCCCCAATCAGCCCCAGCATTTT. Encoded protein: CASSTWMGGGPNQPQHF.